A single sample is the source of the 28 T cell receptor beta chains below, sequenced in a study of chronic HIV infection and antiretroviral therapy. MiXCR was run by TCRdb on the 5' RACE reads, yielding one entry per CDR3 protein. The sample includes approximately 30,000 distinct CDR3 sequences, about 9.6% of them seen just once. Sequenced input: peripheral blood. These receptors were collected from an adult who had HIV and had not received antiretroviral therapy, or was an uninfected healthy control (not recorded which).

This clonotype appeared a few times. J is TRBJ2-7 and V is TRBV4-1, with 9 bases fitting TRBD1. Trimming cost V 3 bases and J 5 bases; bases outside gene matches: 5. The CDR3 length is 14 residues. Germline V gives CDR1 MGHRA, CDR2 YSYEKL. The CDR3 DNA reads TGCGCCAGCAGCCAGGCCGGGACAGGGAACGAGCAGTACTTC. Its translation: CASSQAGTGNEQYF.

This clonotype appeared a few times. Written as DNA, the CDR3 is TGTGCCAGCAGCGTGGACATTGGACCCACTGAAGCTTTCTTT. It yields the protein CASSVDIGPTEAFF. The J gene is TRBJ1-1, the V gene TRBV5-6; possibly TRBD1 for D (5 bases). The CDR3 consists of 14 residues. The V end was cut by 4 bases, the J end by 4 bases, with 14 bases between. CDR1 SGHDT and CDR2 YYEEEE come from the germline V gene.

This clonotype was recorded at least ten times. CDR3 in amino acids: CSVQTGGSSGNTIYF. CDR3 bases: TGCAGCGTACAGACAGGGGGCAGCTCTGGAAACACCATATATTTT. The chain has TRBV29-1 and TRBJ1-3; 10 nucleotides align to TRBD1. This CDR3 is 15 amino acids long. Germline CDR1 and CDR2: SQVTM and ANQGSEA. Germline trimming cut 6 bases from V and 0 bases from J; bases unmatched to any gene: 5. The whole variable domain, filled in from reference TRBV29-1 and TRBJ1-3, reads SAVISQKPSRDICQRGTSLTIQCQVDSQVTMMFWYRQQPGQSLTLIATANQGSEATYESGFVIDKFPISRPNLTFSTLTVSNMSPEDSSIYLCSVQTGGSSGNTIYFGEGSWLTVV.

This clonotype was observed a handful of times. The chain uses TRBV20-1 and TRBJ2-1, with 8 bases identical to TRBD2. Losses at the gene ends were 5 bases for V and 0 bases for J; bases not matched to a gene: 6. Germline V lookup: CDR1 DFQATT, CDR2 SNEGSKA (reference sequence). The CDR3 has 15 amino acids. The CDR3 coding sequence is TGCAGTGCTCCCTTAGCGGGACGCTCCTACAATGAGCAGTTCTTC. Its translation is CSAPLAGRSYNEQFF.

There are many counts of this clonotype. This sequence joins TRBV11-3 and TRBJ2-3; 10 bases match TRBD1. Germline CDR1 SGHNT, CDR2 YENEEA. CDR3 length: 16 residues. The trim removed 5 bases at V and 4 bases at J, leaving 9 bases unmatched. CDR3 nucleotide sequence: TGTGCCAGCAGCCTCTCCGGGACAGGGGTAGCAGATACGCAGTATTTT. Translation: CASSLSGTGVADTQYF.

The chain is built from TRBV3-1 and TRBJ1-1, with D uncertain. The CDR3 covers 15 residues. Per the germline V gene, CDR1 is LGHDT and CDR2 is YNNKEL (reference sequence). V gave up 0 bases and J gave up 1 base, with 9 bases separating them. The CDR3 nucleotides are TGTGCCAGCAGCCAAGACATAGACTGGAACACTGAAGCTTTCTTT. This encodes CASSQDIDWNTEAFF.

The CDR3 nucleotides read TGCGCCAGCAGCTTAACTAGCGGGAGCAATGAGCAGTTCTTC. This codes for CASSLTSGSNEQFF. The rearrangement links TRBV5-1 to TRBJ2-1; TRBD2 matches at 11 bases. The ends lost 2 bases at V and 6 bases at J; junction bases unmatched: 1. Germline assignment: CDR1 SGHRS and CDR2 YFSETQ. The CDR3 extends over 14 amino acids. The whole variable domain, filled in from reference TRBV5-1 and TRBJ2-1, reads KAGVTQTPRYLIKTRGQQVTLSCSPISGHRSVSWYQQTPGQGLQFLFEYFSETQRNKGNFPGRFSGRQFSNSRSEMNVSTLELGDSALYLCASSLTSGSNEQFFGPGTRLTVL.

The chain couples TRBV7-2 to TRBJ2-3, with D unresolved. Trimming removed 5 bases from V and 4 bases from J, with 19 bases in between. Germline V gene sequence: CDR1 SGHTA, CDR2 FQGNSA. CDR3 length: 16 residues. CDR3 amino acids: CASSPAGAQVADTQYF. The CDR3 nucleotides are TGTGCCAGCAGCCCGGCTGGTGCCCAGGTCGCAGATACGCAGTATTTT.

The J gene is TRBJ2-7, the V gene TRBV27; D is unclear. V lost 5 bases and J 4 bases, leaving 15 bases between the germline ends. The CDR3 totals 14 residues. Germline CDR1 is MNHEY and CDR2 is SMNVEV (reference sequence). The CDR3 loop reads CASSPSPDIYEQYF. In nucleotides, the CDR3 is TGTGCCAGCAGTCCATCGCCGGATATTTACGAGCAGTACTTC.

V gene TRBV7-2 combines with J gene TRBJ1-1, with D unclear. This CDR3 is built from 12 residues. CDR1 and CDR2 (germline): SGHTA, FQGNSA. V was trimmed by 1 base and J by 11 bases, leaving 11 bases between them. CDR3 bases: TGTGCCAGCAGCTTAGATAAGGCCAAGGCTTTCTTT. Protein: CASSLDKAKAFF.

This clonotype turned up a few times. The CDR3 sequence is CASSLGQKLNNEQFF. Here the CDR3 DNA reads TGTGCCAGCAGCTTAGGGCAGAAACTCAACAATGAGCAGTTCTTC. The chain employs TRBV11-2 and TRBJ2-1; no definite D call. V was shortened by 1 base and J by 5 bases, with 12 bases between the two germline ends. The CDR3 extends over 15 amino acids. Germline loops: CDR1 SGHAT, CDR2 FQNNGV.

This clonotype was counted many times. J is TRBJ2-1 and V is TRBV20-1; D remains ambiguous. The CDR3 totals 16 residues. Trimming took off 0 bases at V and 7 bases at J, with 19 bases between the two ends. The germline gives CDR1 DFQATT, CDR2 SNEGSKA (reference sequence). The CDR3 sequence: CSARDLGLVKGNEQFF. The CDR3 DNA reads TGCAGTGCTAGAGATCTCGGGCTAGTAAAAGGAAATGAGCAGTTCTTC.

This clonotype was seen at least ten times. The CDR3 DNA sequence: TGCAGCGGTTCGTACGCGGGCTGGACAGGGCTTAGTTTTCACTACAAGATGGAATCCGGGGAGCTGTTTTTT. This translates into CSGSYAGWTGLSFHYKMESGELFF. This chain links TRBV29-1 with TRBJ2-2; 8 nucleotides align to TRBD1. The CDR3 contains 24 residues. The germline V gene encodes CDR1 SQVTM and CDR2 ANQGSEA. J gave up 6 bases and V 7 bases, and 40 bases lay outside the gene matches.

Within the sample, this clonotype is medium-sized. The gene calls are TRBV7-9 and TRBJ2-7; TRBD1 is a possible D gene (6 bases). The CDR3 is 13 residues long. V shed 5 bases and J shed 2 bases, with 10 bases lying between them. Germline V gene lookup returns CDR1 SEHNR and CDR2 FQNEAQ (reference sequence). The CDR3 coding sequence is TGTGCCAGCAGCCAGTCAGGGGCCTACGAGCAGTACTTC. This encodes CASSQSGAYEQYF.

This clonotype was observed a few times. The chain has TRBV20-1 and TRBJ2-3, with TRBD2 matching 8 bases. V shed 1 base and J 4 bases; nucleotides not matched to a gene: 4. This CDR3 is built from 14 residues. Germline-derived CDR1 and CDR2 are DFQATT and SNEGSKA (reference sequence). Written as DNA, the CDR3 is TGCAGTGCTAGAGCGGGGGGGGCCCCAGATACGCAGTATTTT. Translating gives CSARAGGAPDTQYF.

This clonotype was observed at least ten times. The V call is TRBV5-1, the J call TRBJ2-3; 12 bases are a match to TRBD2. V gave up 3 bases and J gave up 5 bases; unmatched junction bases: 7. Germline lookup yields CDR1 SGHRS and CDR2 YFSETQ. The CDR3 is 16 amino acids. CDR3 coding DNA: TGCGCCAGCAGCTCTAGCGGGGGGGCTCCGGGAGATACGCAGTATTTT. The encoded protein is CASSSSGGAPGDTQYF.

The sample holds a few counts of this clonotype. The V and J genes are TRBV28 and TRBJ2-5; 8 positions match TRBD1. The J segment lost 5 bases and the V segment lost 5 bases, leaving 10 bases of the junction unmatched. The CDR3 extends over 15 amino acids. Germline-derived CDR1 and CDR2 are MDHEN and SYDVKM. The CDR3 DNA is TGTGCCAGCAGTCCCGGACAGGGTACGGGTGAGACCCAGTACTTC. It specifies CASSPGQGTGETQYF.

This clonotype has just a few counts. This chain links TRBV6-2 or TRBV6-3 with TRBJ1-1, with D possibly being TRBD1 (5 bases). CDR3 length equals 12 residues. Trimming removed 8 bases at V and 10 bases at J, with 17 bases between. Germline V gives CDR1 MNHEY, CDR2 SVGEGT. The CDR3 sequence: CASEDQGNRAFF. The CDR3 nucleotides read TGTGCCAGCGAGGACCAGGGTAATAGAGCTTTCTTT.

This clonotype was observed many times. This chain joins TRBV5-1 and TRBJ1-6; D might be TRBD1 (5 bases). V lost 2 bases and J 5 bases, leaving 14 bases between the germline ends. CDR3 length: 16 residues. The germline CDR1 and CDR2 sequences are SGHRS and YFSETQ. The CDR3 region has the DNA TGCGCCAGCAGCTTATTCCCGGGACGTAATAATTCACCCCTCCACTTT. It specifies CASSLFPGRNNSPLHF.

The gene calls are TRBV11-1 and TRBJ1-4, with 8 bases lining up with TRBD1. Germline V gene lookup returns CDR1 SGHAT and CDR2 FQDESV (reference sequence). Trimming at V came to 5 bases and at J to 8 bases, leaving 7 bases not matched to a gene. The CDR3 is 14 residues long. CDR3 amino acids: CASSTTGAAEKLFF. The CDR3 nucleotides are TGTGCCAGCAGCACGACAGGGGCAGCGGAAAAACTGTTTTTT. The full variable domain, in which reference TRBV11-1 and TRBJ1-4 provide the parts outside the CDR3, is EAEVAQSPRYKITEKSQAVAFWCDPISGHATLYWYRQILGQGPELLVQFQDESVVDDSQLPKDRFSAERLKGVDSTLKIQPAELGDSAMYLCASSTTGAAEKLFFGSGTQLSVL.

This clonotype has ten or more counts. This chain uses TRBV29-1 with TRBJ2-3; the match to TRBD2 covers 9 bases. After removal of 1 base from V and 6 bases from J, the junction contained 5 bases not matched to a gene. Germline values: CDR1 SQVTM, CDR2 ANQGSEA. The CDR3 sequence is 14 residues long. The DNA for the CDR3 is TGCAGCGTTGAAGGACTAGCGGTGGGGGATACGCAGTATTTT. Residues: CSVEGLAVGDTQYF.

The chain joins TRBV10-2 to TRBJ1-5; tentatively, D is TRBD1 (5 bases). The CDR3 runs 12 residues. CDR1 and CDR2 (germline): WSHSY, SAAADI. Trimming removed 9 bases from V and 8 bases from J, with 14 bases in between. CDR3 residues: CASGAVREPQHF. The DNA of the CDR3 is TGCGCCAGTGGGGCTGTGAGGGAGCCCCAGCATTTT.

This clonotype was counted a few times. CDR3: CASSRTRTSYEQYF. The CDR3 DNA follows: TGTGCCAGCAGCCGGACTAGGACCTCCTACGAGCAGTACTTC. V is TRBV27 and J is TRBJ2-7, with 7 bases aligning to TRBD2. The CDR3 sequence is 14 residues long. CDR1 and CDR2 from the germline V gene are MNHEY and SMNVEV (reference sequence). J lost 0 bases, V lost 6 bases, and 5 bases had no gene match.

In this sample, this clonotype turned up many times. CDR3 protein: CASSSHPTTQYF. CDR3 nucleotides: TGTGCCAGCAGTTCCCACCCGACGACCCAGTACTTC. V gene TRBV6-5 combines with J gene TRBJ2-5; D uncertain. The ends were cut back, 4 bases at V and 7 bases at J, with 10 bases in the middle. In germline, CDR1 is MNHEY, CDR2 SVGAGI. The CDR3 is made up of 12 amino acids.

This clonotype was seen many times. The chain has TRBV4-3 and TRBJ2-3; D remains ambiguous. V was trimmed by 4 bases and J by 8 bases, leaving 16 bases between them. The germline gives CDR1 LGHNA, CDR2 YSLEER. This CDR3 region has 14 residues. The CDR3 spells CASSPQSVFATQYF. CDR3 DNA sequence: TGCGCCAGCAGCCCACAGTCAGTATTTGCTACGCAGTATTTT.

This clonotype was picked up many times. The rearrangement links TRBV10-3 to TRBJ2-1, with 8 bases matching TRBD2. Germline V lookup: CDR1 ENHRY, CDR2 SYGVKD. J gave up 0 bases and V 6 bases, and 1 base lay outside the gene matches. CDR3 length equals 14 residues. CDR3 sequence: CAISGGASYNEQFF. CDR3 coding DNA: TGTGCCATCAGCGGGGGGGCCTCCTACAATGAGCAGTTCTTC.

This clonotype was seen ten or more times. The chain has TRBV2 and TRBJ2-7, with TRBD2 matching 7 bases. The V segment lost 3 bases and the J segment 4 bases; nucleotides outside the gene matches: 12. In germline, CDR1 is SNHLY, CDR2 FYNNEI. The CDR3 consists of 16 residues. CDR3 residues: CASSDILTTGGYEQYF. The CDR3 coding sequence is TGTGCCAGCAGTGATATCCTAACGACGGGGGGATACGAGCAGTACTTC. Variable domain in full (rest from reference TRBV2 and TRBJ2-7): EPEVTQTPSHQVTQMGQEVILRCVPISNHLYFYWYRQILGQKVEFLVSFYNNEISEKSEIFDDQFSVERPDGSNFTLKIRSTKLEDSAMYFCASSDILTTGGYEQYFGPGTRLTVT.

A word on this clonotype: A much larger clone is a single base away; this may be a read error. This chain uses TRBV19 with TRBJ2-2, with D unresolved. This CDR3 has 15 residues. Germline V lookup: CDR1 LNHDA, CDR2 SQIVND (reference sequence). The V and J ends lost 5 bases and 0 bases respectively, with 10 bases between them. The CDR3 is CASSCATSNTGELFF. The CDR3 DNA is TGTGCCAGTAGTTGTGCAACATCGAACACCGGGGAGCTGTTTTTT.